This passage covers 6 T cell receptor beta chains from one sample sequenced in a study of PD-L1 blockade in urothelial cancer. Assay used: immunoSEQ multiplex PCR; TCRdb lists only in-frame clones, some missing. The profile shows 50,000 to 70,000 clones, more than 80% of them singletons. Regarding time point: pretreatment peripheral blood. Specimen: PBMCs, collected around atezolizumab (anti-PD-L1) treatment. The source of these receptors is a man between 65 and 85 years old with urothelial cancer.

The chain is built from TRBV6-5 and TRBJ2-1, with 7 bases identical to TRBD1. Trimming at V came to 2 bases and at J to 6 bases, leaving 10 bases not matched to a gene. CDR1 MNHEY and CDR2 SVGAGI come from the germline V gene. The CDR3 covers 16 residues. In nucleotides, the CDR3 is TGTGCCAGCAGTTACCACAGGGACAGTGGGAGCAATGAGCAGTTCTTC. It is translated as CASSYHRDSGSNEQFF.

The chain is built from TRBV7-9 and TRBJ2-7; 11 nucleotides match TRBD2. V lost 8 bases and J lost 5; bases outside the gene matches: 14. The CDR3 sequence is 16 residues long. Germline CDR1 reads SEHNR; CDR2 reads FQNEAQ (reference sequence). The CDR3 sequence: CASGPMLAGGKNEQYF. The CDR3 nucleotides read TGTGCCAGCGGCCCGATGCTAGCGGGAGGCAAGAACGAGCAGTACTTC.

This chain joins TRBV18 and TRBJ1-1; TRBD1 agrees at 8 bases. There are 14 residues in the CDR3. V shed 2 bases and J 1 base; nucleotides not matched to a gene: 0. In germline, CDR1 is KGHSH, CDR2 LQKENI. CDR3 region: CASSPGQGNTEAFF. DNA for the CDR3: TGTGCCAGCTCACCAGGACAGGGGAACACTGAAGCTTTCTTT.

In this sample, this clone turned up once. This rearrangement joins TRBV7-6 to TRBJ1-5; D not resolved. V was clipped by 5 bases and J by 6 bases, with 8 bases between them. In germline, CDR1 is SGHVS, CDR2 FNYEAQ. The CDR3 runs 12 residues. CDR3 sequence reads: CASSERSQPQHF. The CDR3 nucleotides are TGTGCCAGCAGCGAGCGGTCTCAGCCCCAGCATTTT.

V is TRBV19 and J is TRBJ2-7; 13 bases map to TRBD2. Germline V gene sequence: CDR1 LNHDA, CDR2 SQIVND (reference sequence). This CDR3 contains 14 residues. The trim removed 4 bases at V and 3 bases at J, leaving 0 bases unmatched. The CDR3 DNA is TGTGCCAGTAGTAGGACTAGCGGGAGCTACGAGCAGTACTTC. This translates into CASSRTSGSYEQYF. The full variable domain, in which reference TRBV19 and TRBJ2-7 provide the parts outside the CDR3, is DGGITQSPKYLFRKEGQNVTLSCEQNLNHDAMYWYRQDPGQGLRLIYYSQIVNDFQKGDIAEGYSVSREKKESFPLTVTSAQKNPTAFYLCASSRTSGSYEQYFGPGTRLTVT.

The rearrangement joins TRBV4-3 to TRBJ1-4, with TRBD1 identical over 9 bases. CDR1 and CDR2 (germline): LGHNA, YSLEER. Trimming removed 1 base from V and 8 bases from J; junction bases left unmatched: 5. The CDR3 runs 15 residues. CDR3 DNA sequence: TGCGCCAGCAGCCAAGTGGGGACAGGGAACGAAAAACTGTTTTTT. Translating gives CASSQVGTGNEKLFF.